This passage covers 17 T cell receptor beta chains from one sample sequenced in a study of PD-L1 blockade in urothelial cancer. Produced via immunoSEQ multiplex PCR; TCRdb's table is partial and in-frame only. The table shows more than 55,000 clones, with 81% occurring only once. Regarding time point: pretreatment peripheral blood. Source: PBMCs, taken around atezolizumab (anti-PD-L1) treatment. The receptors derive from a man between 65 and 85 years old with urothelial cancer.

The gene calls are TRBV2 and TRBJ2-1, with a tentative D call TRBD2 (6 bases). Germline CDR1 is SNHLY and CDR2 is FYNNEI. V lost 2 bases to trimming and J lost 10 bases, with 18 bases between them. The CDR3 has 15 amino acids. The CDR3 nucleotides read TGTGCCAGCAGTGAATCCAGCGGGTCTCGTCCGGAGCAGTTCTTC. Translated, it gives CASSESSGSRPEQFF.

The rearrangement uses TRBV7-8 and TRBJ2-2, with D perhaps TRBD1 (6 bases). V gave up 3 bases and J gave up 4 bases, with 12 bases separating them. Germline CDR1 SGHVS, CDR2 FQNEAQ. The CDR3 is 15 amino acids. The CDR3 reads CASSFTGWGTGELFF. CDR3 DNA sequence: TGTGCCAGCAGCTTTACAGGGTGGGGCACCGGGGAGCTGTTTTTT.

This clone was seen a handful of times. CDR3 in amino acids: CASSVGTGLMNTEAFF. The CDR3 coding sequence is TGTGCCAGCAGCGTAGGGACAGGACTGATGAACACTGAAGCTTTCTTT. The chain has TRBV9 and TRBJ1-1; 7 bases match TRBD1. With 0 bases clipped from V and 0 bases from J, the junction kept 5 bases outside the gene matches. The CDR3 is 16 amino acids. Per germline, CDR1 SGDLS and CDR2 YYNGEE. Supplemented by reference TRBV9 and TRBJ1-1, the full variable domain reads DSGVTQTPKHLITATGQRVTLRCSPRSGDLSVYWYQQSLDQGLQFLIQYYNGEERAKGNILERFSAQQFPDLHSELNLSSLELGDSALYFCASSVGTGLMNTEAFFGQGTRLTVV.

This chain joins TRBV4-2 and TRBJ2-5; D perhaps matches TRBD2 (5 bases). The CDR3 runs 14 residues. The germline CDR1 and CDR2 sequences are LGHNA and YNFKEQ. The V and J ends lost 0 bases and 7 bases respectively, with 12 bases between them. Here the CDR3 DNA reads TGTGCCAGCAGCCAAGATCTCGGGATGGGGACCCAGTACTTC. Its translation: CASSQDLGMGTQYF.

J is TRBJ2-3 and V is TRBV15; TRBD1 might be the D (6 bases). Looked up from germline, CDR1 is LNHNV and CDR2 is YYDKDF (reference sequence). V lost 11 bases and J 0 bases, leaving 15 bases between the germline ends. This CDR3 contains 14 residues. The CDR3 spells CAAATGYSTDTQYF. The CDR3 nucleotides read TGTGCCGCGGCTACAGGGTATAGCACAGATACGCAGTATTTT.

This clone was found a few times. J is TRBJ1-2 and V is TRBV25-1; maybe TRBD1 (6 bases). Per germline, CDR1 MGHDK and CDR2 SYGVNS. The CDR3 spans 14 residues. Trimming took off 3 bases at V and 4 bases at J, with 12 bases between the two ends. The chain's CDR3 is CASSEDRGTYGYTF. CDR3 DNA sequence: TGTGCCAGCAGTGAGGATAGGGGGACCTATGGCTACACCTTC.

The chain is built from TRBV20-1 and TRBJ1-2; D is unresolved. This CDR3 contains 11 residues. The germline V gene encodes CDR1 DFQATT and CDR2 SNEGSKA (reference sequence). Trimming cost V 6 bases and J 2 bases, with 7 bases left between them. The CDR3 coding sequence is TGCAGTGCCCCGAGGAACTATGGCTACACCTTC. It encodes CSAPRNYGYTF.

The chain links TRBV10-2 to TRBJ2-7; 9 bases map to TRBD2. The CDR3 has 18 amino acids. From germline, CDR1 is WSHSY and CDR2 SAAADI. V lost 6 bases to trimming and J lost 0 bases; unmatched junction nucleotides: 15. The CDR3 loop is CASSLGTSGSSGSYEQYF. CDR3 nucleotides: TGCGCCAGCAGCCTAGGCACTAGCGGGTCTTCGGGCTCCTACGAGCAGTACTTC.

The J gene is TRBJ1-4, the V gene TRBV4-2; D is possibly TRBD1 (6 bases). This CDR3 is built from 15 residues. Between the trimmed V and J ends, which lost 1 base and 4 bases, there was a span of 10 bases. Germline values: CDR1 LGHNA, CDR2 YNFKEQ. CDR3 DNA: TGTGCCAGCAGCCAAGTAACAGGGCATAATGAAAAACTGTTTTTT. Amino acids: CASSQVTGHNEKLFF.

V and J are TRBV2 and TRBJ2-1; 12 bases map to TRBD2. The V segment lost 6 bases and the J segment 10 bases; nucleotides outside the gene matches: 10. The germline V gene encodes CDR1 SNHLY and CDR2 FYNNEI. This CDR3 region has 15 residues. The CDR3 sequence: CASRGLAGGPVEQFF. The DNA of the CDR3 is TGTGCCAGCAGGGGGCTAGCGGGAGGGCCCGTGGAGCAGTTCTTC. Based on the CDR3 plus reference TRBV2 and TRBJ2-1, the full variable domain is EPEVTQTPSHQVTQMGQEVILRCVPISNHLYFYWYRQILGQKVEFLVSFYNNEISEKSEIFDDQFSVERPDGSNFTLKIRSTKLEDSAMYFCASRGLAGGPVEQFFGPGTRLTVL.

This chain uses TRBV5-1 with TRBJ1-1; 8 bases line up with TRBD1. V trimming: 0 bases; J trimming: 3 bases; junction bases outside the gene matches: 7. The CDR3 is 16 amino acids. CDR1 SGHRS and CDR2 YFSETQ come from the germline V gene. This CDR3 is CASSLGTGLADTEAFF. In nucleotides, the CDR3 is TGCGCCAGCAGCTTGGGGACAGGGCTAGCGGACACTGAAGCTTTCTTT.

This clone is a singleton in its sample. CDR3 protein: CASSQEGQGEETQYF. In DNA, the CDR3 is TGCGCCAGCAGCCAAGAGGGCCAGGGGGAAGAGACCCAGTACTTC. The rearrangement uses TRBV4-3 and TRBJ2-5; 7 bases are a match to TRBD1. With 0 bases clipped from V and 3 bases from J, the junction kept 4 bases outside the gene matches. This CDR3 spans 15 amino acids. Germline CDR1 and CDR2: LGHNA and YSLEER.

The J gene is TRBJ2-2, the V gene TRBV29-1; 8 bases line up with TRBD2. CDR1 and CDR2 from the germline V gene are SQVTM and ANQGSEA. The CDR3 has 13 residues. The trim removed 3 bases at V and 6 bases at J, leaving 3 bases unmatched. The DNA of the CDR3 is TGCAGCGTTGACCCAGCGGGAGCCGGGGAGCTGTTTTTT. This codes for CSVDPAGAGELFF.

The chain is built from TRBV5-4 and TRBJ1-5; no firm D call. Trimming left V 2 bases short and J 2 bases short, with 11 bases between. The germline gives CDR1 SGHNT, CDR2 YYREEE (reference sequence). This CDR3 is built from 15 residues. The CDR3 sequence: CASSFYGDGNQPQHF. For the CDR3, the DNA is TGTGCCAGCAGCTTCTACGGTGATGGCAATCAGCCCCAGCATTTT.

This rearrangement joins TRBV10-2 to TRBJ1-2; TRBD1 is a possible D gene (6 bases). The germline V gene encodes CDR1 WSHSY and CDR2 SAAADI. This CDR3 spans 13 amino acids. The V and J ends lost 4 bases and 2 bases respectively, with 8 bases between them. CDR3 sequence reads: CASSAGQNYGYTF. The CDR3 DNA reads TGCGCCAGCAGTGCAGGACAGAACTATGGCTACACCTTC.

This chain uses TRBV27 with TRBJ1-3; weak D call: TRBD1 (6 bases). This CDR3 contains 15 residues. Trimming removed 6 bases at V and 7 bases at J, with 19 bases between. The germline V gene encodes CDR1 MNHEY and CDR2 SMNVEV (reference sequence). The CDR3 nucleotides read TGTGCCAGCAGCCCAAACCGGGACATGGGGAACACCATATATTTT. The encoded protein is CASSPNRDMGNTIYF.

The chain joins TRBV6-1 to TRBJ2-2; 8 bases fit TRBD1. This CDR3 region has 14 residues. V was clipped by 5 bases and J by 7 bases; unmatched bases: 6. Germline V gene lookup returns CDR1 MNHNS and CDR2 SASEGT. CDR3 bases: TGTGCCAGCAGTCTACAGGGGGAAGGCGGGGAGCTGTTTTTT. Translated: CASSLQGEGGELFF.